These 31 T cell receptor beta chains originate from one sample sequenced in a study of regulatory T cells in long-lasting Graves disease. Building of the TCR beta libraries involved iRepertoire HTBI primers and Arm-PCR of CDR3 regions. TCRdb fed the multiplex PCR reads into MiXCR, producing one record per CDR3 protein. The sample records about 470,000 distinct CDR3 sequences, around 15% being singletons. As for time point: newly diagnosed GD, antithyroid drugs for less than 3 months. There was RNA extracted from PBMCs, and the TCR library was made from it. These sequences were also reported in another study, on T cells in Graves' hyperthyroidism and ophthalmopathy.

Sequences were derived from peripheral blood mononuclear cells (PBMCs), sampled at new diagnosis, from a patient treated with antithyroid drugs. These receptors were taken from a man aged 35-49 years with Graves disease.

This clonotype was detected only a few times. A much bigger clone sits one base away, suggesting this may be a read error. The rearrangement links TRBV30 to TRBJ1-2, with TRBD1 as a possible D gene (5 bases). The V gene's germline CDR1 is GTSNPN and CDR2 SVGIG (reference sequence). CDR3 length: 13 amino acids. Trimming took off 4 bases at V and 7 bases at J, with 16 bases between the two ends. CDR3 protein: CAWTKQGAAGYTF. The CDR3 DNA follows: TGTGCCTGGACCAAACAAGGGGCGGCTGGCTACACCTTC.

This clonotype was seen at least ten times. V is TRBV20-1 and J is TRBJ2-1; D is unclear. CDR3 length: 13 amino acids. Trimming cost V 0 bases and J 6 bases, with 9 bases left between them. Germline assignment: CDR1 DFQATT and CDR2 SNEGSKA (reference sequence). CDR3 sequence: CSARDPTPNEQFF. The CDR3 bases are TGCAGTGCTAGAGATCCGACTCCCAATGAGCAGTTCTTC.

This clonotype was observed a few times. The rearrangement links TRBV24-1 to TRBJ2-1, with D perhaps TRBD2 (6 bases). Per the germline V gene, CDR1 is KGHDR and CDR2 is SFDVKD. V lost 1 base, J lost 0 bases, and 15 bases lay in between. The CDR3 length is 18 residues. This CDR3 is CATSDFQPSAGSYNEQFF. The CDR3 coding sequence is TGTGCCACCAGTGATTTCCAACCTAGCGCCGGCTCCTACAATGAGCAGTTCTTC.

The sample holds a few counts of this clonotype. The J gene is TRBJ1-1, the V gene TRBV10-1; the D is unclear. CDR1 is WNHNN and CDR2 is SYGVQD in the germline V gene (reference sequence). The CDR3 runs 13 residues. Trimming shortened V by 3 bases and J by 5 bases, and 10 bases separated the two germline ends. The CDR3 region has the DNA TGCGCCAGCAGTGATAACAGCGGGACTGAAGCTTTCTTT. Encoded protein: CASSDNSGTEAFF.

This clonotype was seen a few times. As the CDR3 is not closed by the conserved phenylalanine or tryptophan, this likely results from a read error. The chain joins TRBV18 to TRBJ1-5; D is perhaps TRBD1 (6 bases). CDR1 and CDR2 (germline): KGHSH, LQKENI. The ends were cut back, 2 bases at V and 4 bases at J, with 12 bases in the middle. CDR3 length equals 15 residues. The CDR3 nucleotides are TGTGCCAGCTCACCAACAACAGGGATTAATCAGCCCCAGCATTTA. Amino acids: CASSPTTGINQPQHL.

This rearrangement joins TRBV3-1 to TRBJ2-2; the D gene is possibly TRBD2 (6 bases). Germline loops: CDR1 LGHDT, CDR2 YNNKEL (reference sequence). This CDR3 contains 17 residues. V was trimmed by 6 bases and J by 2 bases, leaving 19 bases between them. CDR3 DNA sequence: TGTGCCAGCAGGGGAATCGGGAGCGGGCTAAACACCGGGGAGCTGTTTTTT. This encodes CASRGIGSGLNTGELFF.

This chain links TRBV19 with TRBJ2-7; the match to TRBD2 covers 11 bases. Germline trimming cut 5 bases from V and 4 bases from J; bases unmatched to any gene: 7. The CDR3 is 15 residues long. The germline CDR1 and CDR2 sequences are LNHDA and SQIVND (reference sequence). The DNA for the CDR3 is TGTGCCAGTAGTCCTGGGACTAGCGGAGAGTACGAGCAGTACTTC. Translating it yields CASSPGTSGEYEQYF.

In its sample, this clonotype was seen many times. The V gene is TRBV20-1, the J gene TRBJ1-2; D might be TRBD1 (5 bases). The V and J ends lost 5 bases and 1 base respectively, with 14 bases between them. The CDR3 is 14 amino acids. Germline-derived CDR1 and CDR2 are DFQATT and SNEGSKA (reference sequence). The CDR3: CSAPRDPNNYGYTF. In DNA form, the CDR3 reads TGCAGTGCTCCCCGGGACCCAAATAACTATGGCTACACCTTC.

This rearrangement joins TRBV27 to TRBJ2-3, with 7 bases identical to TRBD1. This CDR3 spans 15 amino acids. Germline V gene lookup returns CDR1 MNHEY and CDR2 SMNVEV (reference sequence). V shed 5 bases, J shed 3 bases, and the junction held 8 bases outside the gene matches. The CDR3 coding sequence is TGTGCCAGCAGTCTCGGGACAGTGCAAACAGATACGCAGTATTTT. Translation gives CASSLGTVQTDTQYF.

This clonotype was observed many times. V is TRBV2 and J is TRBJ2-1, with D unresolved. Germline assignment: CDR1 SNHLY and CDR2 FYNNEI. The V and J ends lost 7 bases and 4 bases respectively, with 11 bases between them. The CDR3 loop spans 13 amino acids. CDR3 bases: TGTGCCAGCACTTTAAACATTTACAATGAGCAGTTCTTC. Translated: CASTLNIYNEQFF.

This clonotype was detected many times. This chain uses TRBV5-1 with TRBJ2-2; possible D gene TRBD2, 5 bases. The V gene lost 7 bases and the J gene lost 4 bases, with 17 bases spanning the gap. The CDR3 totals 15 residues. The germline V gene encodes CDR1 SGHRS and CDR2 YFSETQ. DNA of the CDR3: TGCGCCAGCCGTCTTTTTGCGGGTGGCACCGGGGAGCTGTTTTTT. It specifies CASRLFAGGTGELFF.

This clonotype has only a few counts. The chain links TRBV19 to TRBJ2-1; 13 bases agree with TRBD2. V lost 5 bases to trimming and J lost 0 bases; unmatched junction nucleotides: 7. Germline V gene lookup returns CDR1 LNHDA and CDR2 SQIVND (reference sequence). The CDR3 sequence is 18 residues long. DNA for the CDR3: TGTGCCAGTAGTGAGGGACTAGCGGGATTGAGCTCCTACAATGAGCAGTTCTTC. The encoded protein is CASSEGLAGLSSYNEQFF.

In this sample, this clonotype turned up once. This may be a read error, as it is one base from a much larger clone. V usage is TRBV12-3 or TRBV12-4 and J usage is TRBJ2-1, with 12 positions matching TRBD2. Unmatched junction bases numbered 6, after V lost 7 bases and J lost 5 bases. The CDR3 loop spans 15 amino acids. The CDR3 region is CASNRLAGANNEQFF. The DNA for the CDR3 is TGTGCCAGCAACAGACTAGCGGGAGCCAACAATGAGCAGTTCTTC.

This clonotype was counted between two and nine times. CDR3 in amino acids: CASDEGSTDTQYF. The CDR3 DNA reads TGTGCCAGCGACGAGGGGAGCACAGATACGCAGTATTTT. The chain uses TRBV12-3 or TRBV12-4 and TRBJ2-3; D may match TRBD1 or TRBD2 (5 bases each). The CDR3 spans 13 residues. Trimming shortened V by 8 bases and J by 0 bases, and 9 bases separated the two germline ends.

This clonotype was seen at least ten times. The chain has TRBV28 and TRBJ2-2; D is unresolved. The CDR3 contains 13 residues. Trimming cost V 6 bases and J 4 bases, with 9 bases left between them. CDR1 and CDR2 from the germline V gene are MDHEN and SYDVKM. CDR3: CASSLGFTGELFF. The CDR3 bases are TGTGCCAGCAGCTTAGGATTCACCGGGGAGCTGTTTTTT.

The chain couples TRBV28 to TRBJ2-1, with 11 positions matching TRBD2. Germline CDR1 reads MDHEN; CDR2 reads SYDVKM. This CDR3 has 14 residues. V dropped 6 bases and J dropped 6; count of bases not matched to a gene: 4. CDR3 nucleotides: TGTGCCAGCAGAGGGGGACTAGCGGCCAATGAGCAGTTCTTC. Protein product: CASRGGLAANEQFF.

Turning to this clonotype: Mismatch with germline at one junction end may stem from a read error. The chain combines TRBV5-1 with TRBJ2-3; 9 bases agree with TRBD2. Germline assignment: CDR1 SGHRS and CDR2 YFSETQ. The CDR3 has 16 amino acids. The CDR3 loop is CASSFKASGIRDTQYF. The CDR3 coding sequence is TGTGCCAGCAGCTTTAAGGCTAGCGGGATTCGAGATACGCAGTATTTT.

This clonotype was counted at least ten times. J is TRBJ2-5 and V is TRBV7-3; TRBD2 matches 10 bases. Trimming at V came to 3 bases and at J to 3 bases, leaving 4 bases not matched to a gene. Germline CDR1 SGHTA, CDR2 FQGTGA. This CDR3 has 15 amino acids. The CDR3 DNA is TGTGCCAGCAGCTTGAGCCTAGCGGGAGAAGAGACCCAGTACTTC. The encoded protein is CASSLSLAGEETQYF. Looking up the rest from reference TRBV7-3 and TRBJ2-5 gives the full variable domain: GAGVSQTPSNKVTEKGKYVELRCDPISGHTALYWYRQSLGQGPEFLIYFQGTGAADDSGLPNDRFFAVRPEGSVSTLKIQRTERGDSAVYLCASSLSLAGEETQYFGPGTRLLVL.

V is TRBV14 and J is TRBJ1-6; D call uncertain. CDR1 is SGHDN and CDR2 is FVKESK in the germline V gene. The CDR3 runs 11 residues. Trimming removed 8 bases at V and 15 bases at J, with 14 bases between. The CDR3 coding sequence is TGTGCCAGCTCCTCCGGGATGCTCCTCCACTTT. Protein: CASSSGMLLHF.

The genes are TRBV19 and TRBJ2-1, with 9 positions matching TRBD2. CDR1 and CDR2 (germline): LNHDA, SQIVND (reference sequence). V lost 5 bases and J lost 8; bases outside the gene matches: 16. The CDR3 is 17 amino acids. CDR3 protein: CASSPPRGREGGYEQFF. The CDR3 nucleotides are TGTGCCAGTAGTCCTCCACGGGGGCGGGAGGGCGGTTATGAGCAGTTCTTC.

This clonotype was seen once. The V gene is TRBV28, the J gene TRBJ2-6, with 7 bases lining up with TRBD1. The junction had 8 bases not matched to a gene; V was cut back by 5 bases and J by 1 base. Germline CDR1 MDHEN, CDR2 SYDVKM. This CDR3 contains 17 residues. This chain's CDR3 is CASSDRATISGANVLTF. CDR3 DNA sequence: TGTGCCAGCAGTGACAGGGCCACAATATCTGGGGCCAACGTCCTGACTTTC.

A few counts support this clonotype. This sequence joins TRBV29-1 and TRBJ2-7, with TRBD1 identical over 10 bases. The junction had 6 bases not matched to a gene; V was cut back by 7 bases and J by 3 bases. The germline V gene has CDR1 SQVTM and CDR2 ANQGSEA. The CDR3 consists of 13 residues. The CDR3, as DNA: TGCAGCGCTAGGACAGGGGGTAACTACGAGCAGTACTTC. This encodes CSARTGGNYEQYF.

The rearrangement links TRBV2 to TRBJ2-7; TRBD1 matches at 8 bases. J was trimmed by 2 bases and V by 10 bases; bases with no gene match: 7. This CDR3 comprises 13 residues. The germline CDR1 and CDR2 sequences are SNHLY and FYNNEI. CDR3 nucleotide sequence: TGTGCCACCCGGGACAGGTTGACCTACGAGCAGTACTTC. This codes for CATRDRLTYEQYF.

This clonotype has just a few counts. This chain uses TRBV2 with TRBJ2-3, with TRBD1 matching 7 bases. J lost 3 bases, V lost 6 bases, and 3 bases had no gene match. Germline V lookup: CDR1 SNHLY, CDR2 FYNNEI. This CDR3 is 13 amino acids long. For the CDR3, the DNA is TGTGCCAGCAGAACGGACAGGACAGATACGCAGTATTTT. As protein: CASRTDRTDTQYF. The full variable domain, in which reference TRBV2 and TRBJ2-3 provide the parts outside the CDR3, is EPEVTQTPSHQVTQMGQEVILRCVPISNHLYFYWYRQILGQKVEFLVSFYNNEISEKSEIFDDQFSVERPDGSNFTLKIRSTKLEDSAMYFCASRTDRTDTQYFGPGTRLTVL.

This rearrangement joins TRBV27 to TRBJ2-2, with 8 bases lining up with TRBD2. The J segment lost 9 bases and the V segment lost 5 bases, leaving 11 bases of the junction unmatched. The CDR3 spans 15 residues. Germline lookup yields CDR1 MNHEY and CDR2 SMNVEV (reference sequence). DNA of the CDR3: TGTGCCAGCAGTCTCGCCGGGACTAGTCTGAGGGAGCTGTTTTTT. Amino acids: CASSLAGTSLRELFF.

This clonotype was found many times. The genes are TRBV12-3 or TRBV12-4 and TRBJ1-1; 8 bases align to TRBD1. The CDR3 runs to 12 residues. V trimming: 6 bases; J trimming: 6 bases; junction bases outside the gene matches: 3. CDR3 protein: CASSRTGSEAFF. The CDR3 coding sequence is TGTGCCAGCAGCCGGACAGGGTCTGAAGCTTTCTTT.

The chain uses TRBV7-9 and TRBJ2-1; 9 nucleotides line up with TRBD1. Germline values: CDR1 SEHNR, CDR2 FQNEAQ (reference sequence). With V trimmed by 5 bases and J by 4 bases, 6 bases remained unmatched. The CDR3 consists of 15 residues. CDR3 nucleotides: TGTGCCAGCAGCCCCCGGGACAGGGAATACAATGAGCAGTTCTTC. It codes for CASSPRDREYNEQFF.

This clonotype was observed at least ten times. The J gene is TRBJ2-1, the V gene TRBV5-5; D not resolved. Deletions cut 2 bases from V and 9 bases from J, with 6 bases between. Germline CDR1 reads SGHKS; CDR2 reads YYEKEE (reference sequence). This CDR3 has 11 residues. This CDR3 reads CASSLDSEQFF. Written as DNA, the CDR3 is TGTGCCAGCAGCTTAGATTCTGAGCAGTTCTTC.

V and J are TRBV28 and TRBJ1-6, with D hard to call. The CDR3 is made up of 11 amino acids. Germline CDR1 and CDR2: MDHEN and SYDVKM. V lost 3 bases to trimming and J lost 9 bases, with 3 bases between them. The DNA for the CDR3 is TGTGCCAGCAGTTTTCGTTCACCCCTCCACTTT. It codes for CASSFRSPLHF.

This clonotype was seen at least ten times. The V call is TRBV7-6, the J call TRBJ2-3, with D hard to call. CDR1 SGHVS and CDR2 FNYEAQ come from the germline V gene. The CDR3 runs 14 residues. V gave up 6 bases and J gave up 4 bases, with 14 bases separating them. CDR3 nucleotide sequence: TGTGCCAGCAGTTTCCCGAGAGCCGCAGATACGCAGTATTTT. It translates to CASSFPRAADTQYF.

The V call is TRBV30, the J call TRBJ1-1; D call uncertain. CDR3 length: 13 residues. Trimming removed 2 bases at V and 0 bases at J, with 7 bases between. Germline CDR1 is GTSNPN and CDR2 is SVGIG (reference sequence). CDR3 sequence (DNA): TGTGCCTGGAGTCGGTTACTGAACACTGAAGCTTTCTTT. This sequence encodes CAWSRLLNTEAFF.